These 24 T cell receptor beta chains were sequenced from one sample in a study of identical twins. MiXCR, applied by TCRdb to the 5' RACE reads, yields one record per CDR3 protein. The sample comprises around 1.7 million distinct CDR3 sequences, under 35% of which are singletons, and about 0.3% rests with the top ten. Sequencing was performed on cord blood. These receptor sequences come from a newborn girl in good health.

V usage is TRBV5-1 and J usage is TRBJ1-5; 8 bases are shared with TRBD1. The CDR3 covers 21 residues. Germline CDR1 is SGHRS and CDR2 is YFSETQ. V gave up 3 bases and J gave up 11 bases; unmatched junction bases: 31. The CDR3 region is CASSSWTGYVGAGAPSSAQHF. CDR3 nucleotide sequence: TGCGCCAGCAGCTCGTGGACAGGGTATGTCGGGGCTGGTGCCCCCTCCTCGGCCCAGCATTTT.

The chain recombines TRBV29-1 with TRBJ2-2, with D maybe TRBD1 (6 bases). Germline V gene data show CDR1 as SQVTM and CDR2 as ANQGSEA. CDR3 size: 14 residues. Between the trimmed V and J ends, which lost 5 bases and 3 bases, there was a span of 13 bases. CDR3 residues: CSVKRRGYTGELFF. The CDR3 DNA sequence: TGCAGCGTTAAGCGAAGGGGGTACACCGGGGAGCTGTTTTTT.

This clonotype was seen a handful of times. This sequence joins TRBV28 and TRBJ2-5; D might be TRBD2 (5 bases). V dropped 5 bases and J dropped 3 bases, with 13 bases sitting between them. Germline V CDR1 and CDR2: MDHEN, SYDVKM. The CDR3 loop spans 14 amino acids. This CDR3 reads CASSLSDFKETQYF. The CDR3 bases are TGTGCCAGCAGTCTTTCGGACTTTAAAGAGACCCAGTACTTC.

The chain has TRBV13 and TRBJ2-7; D is ambiguous. The V end lost 7 bases, the J end lost 0 bases, and 16 bases lay between the germline ends. There are 15 residues in the CDR3. Per the germline V gene, CDR1 is PRHDT and CDR2 is FYEKMQ (reference sequence). The CDR3 DNA follows: TGTGCCAGCACCTCCTATTGGCGGTCCTCCTACGAGCAGTACTTC. Translated, it gives CASTSYWRSSYEQYF.

V usage is TRBV9 and J usage is TRBJ2-7; D might be TRBD2 (7 bases). Germline lookup yields CDR1 SGDLS and CDR2 YYNGEE. The CDR3 is 15 residues long. The V and J ends lost 0 bases and 2 bases respectively, with 12 bases between them. The CDR3 sequence is CASSVGEGDTYEQYF. DNA for the CDR3: TGTGCCAGCAGCGTAGGGGAGGGGGATACCTACGAGCAGTACTTC.

This chain joins TRBV29-1 and TRBJ1-2; no clear D. The CDR3 consists of 12 residues. In germline, CDR1 is SQVTM, CDR2 ANQGSEA. V gave up 2 bases and J gave up 1 base, with 5 bases separating them. The CDR3 DNA follows: TGCAGCGTTGAACTCCGTAACTATGGCTACACCTTC. Translation gives CSVELRNYGYTF.

There are many counts of this clonotype. The gene calls are TRBV20-1 and TRBJ2-5; TRBD1 is a possible D gene (5 bases). Trimming took 3 bases from V and 3 from J, leaving 11 bases between them. Germline CDR1 reads DFQATT; CDR2 reads SNEGSKA (reference sequence). The CDR3 spans 13 residues. This CDR3 reads CSASGAAKETQYF. The CDR3 nucleotides read TGCAGTGCTAGTGGGGCGGCCAAAGAGACCCAGTACTTC.

A few counts support this clonotype. The V and J genes are TRBV20-1 and TRBJ2-7; D not certain. Germline CDR1 reads DFQATT; CDR2 reads SNEGSKA (reference sequence). V shed 3 bases and J shed 3 bases, with 9 bases lying between them. There are 12 residues in the CDR3. The chain's CDR3 is CSASAAVYEQYF. CDR3 in DNA: TGCAGTGCTAGCGCGGCGGTCTACGAGCAGTACTTC.

This clonotype showed up just a few times. The chain recombines TRBV20-1 with TRBJ1-2; possibly TRBD1 for D (6 bases). Germline V gene data show CDR1 as DFQATT and CDR2 as SNEGSKA (reference sequence). This CDR3 has 14 amino acids. The V gene lost 2 bases and the J gene lost 4 bases, with 14 bases spanning the gap. This CDR3 is CSARSRTAPYGYTF. The CDR3 region has the DNA TGCAGTGCTAGATCCCGGACAGCTCCCTATGGCTACACCTTC.

This clonotype was counted a few times. The rearrangement joins TRBV5-1 to TRBJ1-2; D perhaps matches TRBD1 (5 bases). The CDR3 runs 14 residues. V lost 5 bases and J 1 base, leaving 12 bases between the germline ends. Germline V gives CDR1 SGHRS, CDR2 YFSETQ. The CDR3 loop reads CASSSTVSNYGYTF. The CDR3 bases are TGCGCCAGCAGTTCGACAGTCAGTAACTATGGCTACACCTTC.

This clonotype appeared many times. V usage is TRBV7-9 and J usage is TRBJ2-5; D not certain. Germline V gives CDR1 SEHNR, CDR2 FQNEAQ (reference sequence). The CDR3 contains 11 residues. Trimming removed 8 bases at V and 5 bases at J, with 9 bases between. CDR3 nucleotide sequence: TGTGCCAGCGTTTTGGAGGAGACCCAGTACTTC. Protein product: CASVLEETQYF.

Details on this clonotype: The junction does not match germline at one end; this may be a read error. This rearrangement joins TRBV29-1 to TRBJ2-7, with 9 positions matching TRBD1. Germline CDR1 SQVTM, CDR2 ANQGSEA. The CDR3 consists of 13 residues. CDR3 nucleotide sequence: TGCGGCGTTAGACAGGGGGGAACCTACGAGCAGTACTTC. Encoded protein: CGVRQGGTYEQYF.

This clonotype was counted between two and nine times. The V and J genes are TRBV12-3 or TRBV12-4 and TRBJ1-1; no clear D. The CDR3 covers 13 residues. The V and J ends lost 5 bases and 11 bases respectively, with 18 bases between them. In DNA, the CDR3 is TGTGCCAGCAGTCCACAGCGGAAGGGAAGTGCTTTCTTT. It translates to CASSPQRKGSAFF.

To note about this clonotype: Given a much more abundant clone one base away, this may be a read error. The rearrangement links TRBV12-3 or TRBV12-4 to TRBJ2-5, with D possibly TRBD2 on 6 matching bases. The CDR3 spans 14 residues. Trimming removed 3 bases at V and 11 bases at J, with 19 bases between. The CDR3 protein is CASSFPGPGDEQYF. Here the CDR3 DNA reads TGTGCCAGCAGTTTCCCGGGACCGGGAGATGAGCAGTACTTC.

This clonotype occurred a few times. This rearrangement joins TRBV5-1 to TRBJ2-5; 13 nucleotides line up with TRBD2. Gene TRBJ2-7 matches the end of the DNA better, so the J call may be wrong. This CDR3 comprises 14 residues. Per germline, CDR1 SGHRS and CDR2 YFSETQ. The chain's CDR3 is CASRGGLAGTEQYF. The CDR3 bases are TGCGCCAGCAGAGGGGGACTAGCGGGAACCGAGCAGTACTTC.

The gene calls are TRBV4-2 and TRBJ1-2; D unclear. Trimming shortened V by 2 bases and J by 4 bases, and 23 bases separated the two germline ends. The germline CDR1 and CDR2 sequences are LGHNA and YNFKEQ. This CDR3 has 18 amino acids. The CDR3 spells CASSQWAGASSSSYGYTF. CDR3 DNA: TGTGCCAGCAGCCAATGGGCAGGTGCATCCTCGTCTTCCTATGGCTACACCTTC.

The J gene is TRBJ2-7, the V gene TRBV20-1, with 10 bases identical to TRBD2. Germline CDR1 DFQATT, CDR2 SNEGSKA (reference sequence). J lost 0 bases, V lost 5 bases, and 7 bases had no gene match. The CDR3 consists of 15 residues. CDR3 protein: CSAPLSGRASYEQYF. CDR3 coding DNA: TGCAGTGCTCCCCTAAGCGGGAGGGCCTCCTACGAGCAGTACTTC.

The rearrangement uses TRBV5-4 and TRBJ1-1; 7 bases fit TRBD1. Trimming took 4 bases from V and 3 from J; bases not matched to a gene: 9. Germline V gene lookup returns CDR1 SGHNT and CDR2 YYREEE (reference sequence). CDR3 length: 15 amino acids. CDR3 residues: CASSVAQGRDTEAFF. As DNA, the CDR3 is TGTGCCAGCAGCGTGGCACAGGGGAGGGACACTGAAGCTTTCTTT.

This chain links TRBV29-1 with TRBJ1-6; TRBD1 agrees at 9 bases. This CDR3 contains 14 residues. CDR1 and CDR2 (germline): SQVTM, ANQGSEA. V was pared by 5 bases and J by 7 bases, with 6 bases of the junction left unmatched. Here the CDR3 reads CSVRTGTGNSPLHF. CDR3 coding DNA: TGCAGCGTTAGAACCGGGACAGGGAATTCACCCCTCCACTTT.

This clonotype turned up a few times. This chain joins TRBV10-3 and TRBJ2-6; 7 bases agree with TRBD1. CDR1 is ENHRY, CDR2 SYGVKD, per germline. The CDR3 spans 15 residues. V shed 5 bases, J shed 0 bases, and the junction held 1 base outside the gene matches. The DNA of the CDR3 is TGTGCCATCAGTAACAGGGGCTCTGGGGCCAACGTCCTGACTTTC. Translation gives CAISNRGSGANVLTF.

This clonotype was observed a few times. The V and J genes are TRBV7-9 and TRBJ1-6, with 7 bases matching TRBD1. The CDR3 spans 16 residues. Germline values: CDR1 SEHNR, CDR2 FQNEAQ (reference sequence). The V segment lost 6 bases and the J segment 8 bases; nucleotides outside the gene matches: 13. The DNA for the CDR3 is TGTGCCAGCAGTCCCGAGGGGCCAGGGGGATATTCACCCCTCCACTTT. Translation gives CASSPEGPGGYSPLHF.

This CDR3 is CASSQAGASYNEQFF. The CDR3, as DNA: TGTGCCAGCAGCCAAGCTGGGGCCAGCTACAATGAGCAGTTCTTC. The J gene is TRBJ2-1, the V gene TRBV4-2; possibly TRBD1 for D (5 bases). Germline-derived CDR1 and CDR2 are LGHNA and YNFKEQ. The CDR3 runs to 15 residues. Between the trimmed V and J ends, which lost 1 base and 3 bases, there was a span of 10 bases.

The V call is TRBV10-3, the J call TRBJ2-7; D might be TRBD2 (5 bases). V dropped 0 bases and J dropped 0 bases, with 15 bases sitting between them. The CDR3 has 17 residues. Per the germline V gene, CDR1 is ENHRY and CDR2 is SYGVKD. The CDR3 DNA is TGTGCCATCAGTGAGTCTTTTTTGAGGAGGAGCTCCTACGAGCAGTACTTC. This sequence encodes CAISESFLRRSSYEQYF.

The rearrangement joins TRBV4-1 to TRBJ2-7, with D tentatively TRBD2 (5 bases). Deletions cut 4 bases from V and 3 bases from J, with 19 bases between. The length of the CDR3 is 16 residues. CDR1 is MGHRA, CDR2 YSYEKL, per germline. The CDR3 DNA is TGCGCCAGCAGCCCAAAAGGCGGACTGACCTACTACGAGCAGTACTTC. Its protein product is CASSPKGGLTYYEQYF.